This TCR beta chain was sequenced in a study of cytomegalovirus exposure and HLA in healthy donors. Findings and limits, study-wide: The classifier, whose performance was assessed in both the original and validation cohorts, reportedly diagnosed cytomegalovirus status with high specificity and sensitivity.

With respect to this clone: Antigen: not known.

In the PCR, 60 Vbeta and 13 Jbeta primers were used. TCRdb keeps only in-frame clones here, not all; method: immunoSEQ multiplex PCR. There are 150,000 to 200,000 clones in the sample; around 84% occur only once, and less than 2.5% lies in the top ten. The CDR3 extends over 14 amino acids. Germline-derived CDR1 and CDR2 are SGHTA and FQGNSA. V was shortened by 1 base and J by 2 bases, with 6 bases between the two germline ends. Regarding donors, all were healthy bone marrow donors. Sequences were obtained from PBMCs. This receptor was taken from a man between 18 and 29 years old in good health and CMV-seropositive. This chain joins TRBV7-2 and TRBJ1-3; D unclear. The CDR3: CASSLGGPGNTIYF. The CDR3 DNA is TGTGCCAGCAGCTTAGGAGGTCCTGGAAACACCATATATTTT. Full variable domain (missing parts from reference TRBV7-2 and TRBJ1-3): GAGVSQSPSNKVTEKGKDVELRCDPISGHTALYWYRQSLGQGLEFLIYFQGNSAPDKSGLPSDRFSAERTGGSVSTLTIQRTQQEDSAVYLCASSLGGPGNTIYFGEGSWLTVV.